The source of this T cell receptor (beta chain) is a study of cytomegalovirus exposure and HLA in healthy donors. Study overall: Early on, a data release was issued that held about 85 million unique TCRs from HLA-typed donors.

Notes on the study in general: Associated with cytomegalovirus, according to the listing, were approximately 160 TCR beta chains.

Trimming shortened V by 5 bases and J by 3 bases, and 19 bases separated the two germline ends. The CDR3 runs to 16 residues. PCR used 60 Vbeta primers and 13 Jbeta primers. Some clones are missing from TCRdb's copy, which holds only in-frame ones; the method was immunoSEQ multiplex PCR. The sample contains nearly 110,000 clones, less than 85% of which appear only once. Worth noting for this clone: The antigen is undetermined.

The sequence came from a man aged 55-75 years in good health and CMV-seronegative. Material for sequencing was PBMCs. The chain joins TRBV23-1 to TRBJ2-5; D not resolved. TRBV23-1 is flagged as an ORF with uncertain function. The CDR3 region is CASSFLKWPPKETQYF. In nucleotides, the CDR3 is TGCGCCAGCAGTTTCCTCAAATGGCCCCCAAAAGAGACCCAGTACTTC.